This TCR beta chain was found in a study of tumor-infiltrating lymphocytes in primary liver carcinoma. Study results and caveats: Tumor-adjacent and tumor-blood pairs shared a smaller degree of overlap than tumor region pairs.

With a constant-region primer, TCR beta cDNA was made from approximately 500 ng of total RNA. Modified slightly, ARM-PCR produced TCR beta libraries over three nested multiplex PCR rounds. Primers for the first two PCR rounds were TRBV1-TRBV30 forward primers and a C-beta reverse primer (about 9 cycles per round). A single record per CDR3 protein comes from TCRdb applying MiXCR to the multiplex PCR reads. This table has 95,000 to 150,000 distinct CDR3 sequences, 60% to 70% appearing once. In regard to this clonotype: Its antigen is as yet unknown.

The CDR3 covers 16 residues. Germline lookup yields CDR1 MDHEN and CDR2 SYDVKM. Trimming took off 3 bases at V and 6 bases at J, with 18 bases between the two ends. Unsorted bulk tissue (roughly 17-34 mg) underwent RNA and DNA co-extraction. Patients' primary liver carcinoma was surgically resected. Every tumor sample had over 85% viable tumor cells. The clonotype comes from a woman aged 55-69 years with primary liver carcinoma and hepatitis B virus infection. The rearrangement links TRBV28 to TRBJ2-1; unclear D gene. Source material: liver tumor tissue from sampling region 1. This sample's subset: tumor region T1, superior pole. The CDR3 loop is CASSFRGRASGNEQFF. The CDR3 DNA reads as TGTGCCAGCAGTTTCAGAGGTCGGGCGTCGGGCAATGAGCAGTTCTTC.